This record concerns one T cell receptor (beta chain) sequence. Its matching antigen is unknown. The sample comes from a study of cytomegalovirus exposure and HLA in healthy donors. From germline, CDR1 is MNHEY and CDR2 SMNVEV (reference sequence). The CDR3 is 15 residues long. Trimming stripped 2 bases from V and 0 bases from J, with 10 bases between. The PCR ran on 60 Vbeta and 13 Jbeta primers. Generated by immunoSEQ multiplex PCR, the TCRdb table keeps only in-frame clones and is missing some. The table includes 180,000 or so clones, more than 60% detected once. Study findings and constraints: Confirmation in vitro established that a few CMV-associated chains were specific for CMV antigens. The study listed approximately 160 cytomegalovirus-associated TCR beta chains. An analysis that came later showed most CMV-associated TCR beta chains appearing HLA-restricted. Association of a missense DCLRE1C variant with TCR beta V- and J-gene trimming was reported in a later analysis.

The sequence came from a woman aged 40 to 55 in good health and CMV-seropositive. V usage is TRBV27 and J usage is TRBJ2-5; D not resolved. Sequencing was done on a sample of PBMCs. The chain's CDR3 is CASSLTPRYQETQYF. The CDR3 DNA follows: TGTGCCAGCAGTTTAACCCCCAGGTACCAAGAGACCCAGTACTTC.